A selection of T cell receptor beta chains follows, all from one sample in a study of blood T cells in healthy people across ages. TCRdb re-derived calls from the 5' RACE reads in MiXCR, one entry per CDR3 protein. Of approximately 800,000 distinct CDR3 sequences in the sample, approximately 35% are singletons; the top ten hold over 10%. The specimen sequenced was blood. Receptors were obtained from a man younger than 35 in good health. Each CDR3 is given with its conserved first and last residue. Fields, in order: clone size, V gene, J gene, D gene, CDR3 DNA, CDR3 protein. The D gene is left open where the match is weak. Size tells how often a clone was seen (once, few, many) or the class of an expanded clone, and some rows leave it out.

>NA|TRBV30|TRBJ1-1|NA
TGTGCCTGGAGTGTACGGCGGATGAACACTGCTGAAGCTTTCTTT
CAWSVRRMNTAEAFF
>many|TRBV12-3/TRBV12-4|TRBJ1-2|NA
TGTGCCAGCAGAGGTCGAGGGCAATATGGCTACACCTTC
CASRGRGQYGYTF
>NA|TRBV6-1|TRBJ2-6|TRBD1
TGTGCCAGCAGCCACAGGGGGGATGGGGCCAACGTCCTGACTTTC
CASSHRGDGANVLTF
>NA|TRBV10-3|TRBJ1-1|NA
TGTGCCATCAGTCAGGGGCTGAGCACTGAAGCTTTCTTT
CAISQGLSTEAFF
>NA|TRBV10-3|TRBJ1-1|NA
TGTGCCATCAGGACAGACTCTATGAACACTGAAGCTTTCTTT
CAIRTDSMNTEAFF
>many|TRBV12-3/TRBV12-4|TRBJ1-1|NA
TGTGCCAGCAGTCCCGTGACAGGCGTGAACACTGAAGCTTTCTTT
CASSPVTGVNTEAFF
>many|TRBV6-5|TRBJ1-2|NA
TGTGCCAGCAGTACAGGGAGTCGCTATGGCTACACCTTC
CASSTGSRYGYTF
>NA|TRBV7-2|TRBJ2-1|NA
TGTGCCAGCAGCTTAAGGAGGCGGGGATACAATGAGCAGTTCTTC
CASSLRRRGYNEQFF
>once|TRBV30|TRBJ1-5|TRBD1
TGTGCCTGGGACAGGGGGCTGTCGAGTCAGCCCCAGCATTTT
CAWDRGLSSQPQHF
>few|TRBV20-1|TRBJ1-1|TRBD1
TGCAGTGCTACTCGACAGGGGGCAGCAGGTGCTTTCTTT
CSATRQGAAGAFF
>NA|TRBV7-2|TRBJ2-5|NA
TGTGCCAGCAGCAGGCCTGGGGGAGAGACCCAGTACTTC
CASSRPGGETQYF
>NA|TRBV6-2/TRBV6-3|TRBJ1-1|TRBD1
TGTGCCAGCAGTTCCTTATCCCGACAGGGGGCTAACACTGAAGCTTTCTTT
CASSSLSRQGANTEAFF
>NA|TRBV3-1|TRBJ2-6|TRBD1
TGTGCCAGCAGCCGGACGCTGCCGGGACAGACCTCTGGGGCCAACGTCCTGACTTTC
CASSRTLPGQTSGANVLTF
>few|TRBV4-3|TRBJ2-3|NA
TGCGCCAGCAGCCAAGAGGGGGGACCCACAGATACGCAGTATTTT
CASSQEGGPTDTQYF
>NA|TRBV5-5|TRBJ2-7|TRBD1
TGTGCCAGCAGCGTCCGGGACAGTCTCTGGAATGAGCAGTACTTC
CASSVRDSLWNEQYF
>many|TRBV20-1|TRBJ1-2|NA
TGCAGTGCCCCTGGGCAGGCTCAGAGGGGCTACACCTTC
CSAPGQAQRGYTF
>NA|TRBV5-1|TRBJ1-5|NA
TGCGCCAGCAGCTTAGGCCCGGGGGCAAATCAGCCCCAGCATTTT
CASSLGPGANQPQHF
>few|TRBV5-5|TRBJ1-1|NA
TGTGCCAGCAGCTTTGGCCGGTTGAGCACTGAAGCTTTCTTT
CASSFGRLSTEAFF
>NA|TRBV5-5|TRBJ2-7|NA
TGTGCCAGCAGCTCCGCCGGGACATCGCTTTACGAGCAGTACTTC
CASSSAGTSLYEQYF
>many|TRBV15|TRBJ2-1|TRBD2
TGTGCCACCAGCAGAGGTGAGGCTAGCGGCAACAATGAGCAGTTCTTC
CATSRGEASGNNEQFF
>once|TRBV28|TRBJ2-1|NA
TGTGCCAGCAGATCGCCCTACGGGGCGGGCTACAATGAGCAGTTCTTC
CASRSPYGAGYNEQFF
>NA|TRBV29-1|TRBJ2-1|TRBD2
TGCAGCGCTCACTCCACTAGCGGGGGCTCAGGGGAGCAGTTCTTC
CSAHSTSGGSGEQFF
>NA|TRBV12-3/TRBV12-4|TRBJ2-3|NA
TGTGCCAGCAGTTTACAGGAACCCCGCACAGATACGCAGTATTTT
CASSLQEPRTDTQYF
>once|TRBV20-1|TRBJ2-1|TRBD1
TGCAGTGCGTGGCCCGGGACAGGGGGCGTCAGTGAGCAGTTCTTC
CSAWPGTGGVSEQFF
>NA|TRBV4-1|TRBJ1-2|NA
TGCGCCAGCAGCCCAGACAAGGCGGACTGGGGGGGCTACACCTTC
CASSPDKADWGGYTF
>NA|TRBV12-3/TRBV12-4|TRBJ1-4|TRBD1
TGTGCCAACAGTTTAACGGACAGGGGGCGCGAACTGTTTTTT
CANSLTDRGRELFF
>few|TRBV4-2|TRBJ2-3|NA
TGTGCCAGCAGCCAAGATTTAGGGGCGGGGAGCCCCCCAGATACGCAGTATTTT
CASSQDLGAGSPPDTQYF
>few|TRBV6-5|TRBJ1-4|TRBD1
TGTGCCAGCAGTGGGACAGCAGTTGGTGATGAAAAACTGTTTTTT
CASSGTAVGDEKLFF
>NA|TRBV5-1|TRBJ2-3|TRBD2
TGCGCCAGCGCCAGCGGGGGCACAGATACGCAGTATTTT
CASASGGTDTQYF
>NA|TRBV12-3/TRBV12-4|TRBJ1-1|NA
TGTGCCAGCAGGGCGGATGTGAACACTGAAGCTTTCTTT
CASRADVNTEAFF
>NA|TRBV20-1|TRBJ2-5|TRBD2
TGCAGTGCTAGAAAGAACCCGACAACTAGCGGGAGGTTTAAAGAGACCCAGTACTTC
CSARKNPTTSGRFKETQYF
>once|TRBV7-8|TRBJ2-1|NA
TGTGCCAGCAGCCGGGTCATGGTGGAAGGAGAGACCCAGTTCTTC
CASSRVMVEGETQFF
>many|TRBV20-1|TRBJ2-7|TRBD1
TGCAGTGCTACGGACAGGGAGAACTCCTACGAGCAGTACTTC
CSATDRENSYEQYF
>NA|TRBV2|TRBJ2-1|TRBD1
TGTGCCAGCAGGGGACAGGGCCGAGCGGGACGCTCCTACAATGAGCAGTTCTTC
CASRGQGRAGRSYNEQFF
>few|TRBV4-3|TRBJ1-6|NA
TGCGCCAGCAGCCAAGAGCTGGACAGCTCCTATAATTCACCCCTCCACTTT
CASSQELDSSYNSPLHF
>few|TRBV27|TRBJ1-4|NA
TGTGCCAGCAGTCCCCCGGGGCGTAATGAAAAACTGTTTTTT
CASSPPGRNEKLFF
>NA|TRBV4-1|TRBJ2-1|TRBD1
TGCGCCAGCAGCCAGGGGAACAGGGGCTACAATGAGCAGTTCTTC
CASSQGNRGYNEQFF
>NA|TRBV20-1|TRBJ2-4|NA
TGCAGTGCTCTCAGGGGAGCCAAAAACATTCAGTACTTC
CSALRGAKNIQYF
>NA|TRBV12-3/TRBV12-4|TRBJ2-3|NA
TGTGCCAGCAGCCCCCCCCAGGCAGAAGATACGCAGTATTTT
CASSPPQAEDTQYF
>NA|TRBV20-1|TRBJ2-7|TRBD2
TGCAGTGCTGACCCTCTGGCGGGGGGGTACAATGAGCAGTACTTC
CSADPLAGGYNEQYF
>NA|TRBV19|TRBJ1-2|TRBD1
TGTGCCAGTGCTCAGGGGGCGCGAGATGGCTGCACCTTC
CASAQGARDGCTF
>NA|TRBV12-3/TRBV12-4|TRBJ2-1|NA
TGTGCCAGCAGTGATGCTTCGAACGGCGATGTCCAGTTCTTC
CASSDASNGDVQFF
>NA|TRBV14|TRBJ1-6|NA
TGTGCCAGCAGCCCTACGGGATACTCACCCCTCCACTTT
CASSPTGYSPLHF
>many|TRBV15|TRBJ2-7|NA
TGTGCCACCAGCTCCGATAACTACGAGCAGTACTTC
CATSSDNYEQYF
>NA|TRBV5-5|TRBJ1-5|NA
TGTGCCAGCAGCTTGGTTGTTATGGAGTATAGCAATCAGCCCCAGCATTTT
CASSLVVMEYSNQPQHF
>NA|TRBV20-1|TRBJ1-1|NA
TGCAGTGCTAGTCTCGCAGGGCGCAGCACTGAAGCTTTCTTT
CSASLAGRSTEAFF
>many|TRBV7-2|TRBJ2-3|NA
TGTGCCAGCAGCTTACGTGCCGACTCTATGGCAGATACGCAGTATTTT
CASSLRADSMADTQYF
>NA|TRBV4-1|TRBJ1-1|NA
TGCGCCAGCAGCCAAGGACAGACACACACTGAAGCTTTCTTT
CASSQGQTHTEAFF
>once|TRBV7-6|TRBJ2-1|TRBD2
TGTGCCAGCAGCTTAGTCCCACTACTAGCGGGGGAGCCCGGTAGTAAGCAGTTCTTC
CASSLVPLLAGEPGSKQFF